Sequencing of this TCR beta chain was carried out in a study of T cells after yellow fever vaccination. TCRdb re-derived calls from the 5' RACE reads in MiXCR, one entry per CDR3 protein. The repertoire has about 45,000 distinct CDR3 sequences, roughly 7.1% of them found once; the top ten carry approximately 15%. CDR3 length: 14 amino acids. Trimming stripped 5 bases from V and 6 bases from J, with 13 bases between. Germline V lookup: CDR1 SEHNR, CDR2 FQNEAQ (reference sequence). This clonotype has at least ten counts. The sample in question was CD8+ T cells not binding an NS4B(214-222) dextramer, sorted from PBMCs, obtained 45 days after the yellow fever booster vaccination. This chain links TRBV7-9 with TRBJ2-2; weak D call: TRBD2 (6 bases). The receptor comes from a man aged 30 to 45 who received the YFV17D yellow fever vaccine. CDR3 sequence reads: CASSPAGKAGELFF. CDR3 coding DNA: TGTGCCAGCAGCCCTGCGGGAAAGGCCGGGGAGCTGTTTTTT.